This T cell receptor (beta chain) emerged from a study of Graves' ophthalmopathy and Graves' hyperthyroidism. Study-wide findings and caveats: Blood also carried most expanded thyroid clonotypes exceeding 0.001 frequency.

CDR1 DFQATT and CDR2 SNEGSKA come from the germline V gene (reference sequence). V gave up 2 bases and J gave up 2 bases, with 18 bases separating them. This CDR3 contains 16 residues. RNA transcripts were the template, and TCR beta CDR3 regions were amplified from them. A first-round RT-PCR used HTBI primers, followed by a second-round multiplex PCR. TCRdb re-called the multiplex PCR reads with MiXCR, one entry per CDR3 protein. The table records 580,000 or so distinct CDR3 sequences, less than 45% of them present only once. This clonotype showed up many times. The antigen is not known. The genes are TRBV20-1 and TRBJ1-1; a possible D gene is TRBD1 (5 bases). Sequenced material: peripheral blood or thyroid tissue (not recorded which). The TCR was taken from an adult man with Graves' hyperthyroidism. The CDR3 region is CSARPRWGGGNTEAFF. The DNA for the CDR3 is TGCAGTGCTAGACCTCGTTGGGGTGGGGGTAACACTGAAGCTTTCTTT.